This is a list of T cell receptor beta chains from one sample in a study of blood T cell repertoires in COVID-19. Measured with immunoSEQ multiplex PCR; TCRdb has only the in-frame clones, and not every one. The sample lists about 200,000 clones, approximately 91% seen once, with approximately 6.7% in the top ten. Material: peripheral blood. These receptor sequences come from a man in his forties with acute or convalescent COVID-19. The CDR3 runs from the conserved cysteine through the conserved F or W. Fields, in order: V gene, clone size, J gene, D gene, CDR3 DNA, CDR3 protein. The D gene is left open where the match is weak. For some rows the clone size is stated as once, few or many, or as a class when expanded; others skip it.

TRBV19	-	TRBJ2-3	-	TGTGCCAGTAGTATAGGCAATATCGGGGATACGCAGTATTTT	CASSIGNIGDTQYF
TRBV6-5	-	TRBJ2-7	-	TGTGCCAGCAGGGGGCTAGCCTACGAGCAGTACTTC	CASRGLAYEQYF
TRBV7-8	-	TRBJ2-3	TRBD1	TGTGCCAGCAGCTTCAGACAGGGGTCCACAGATACGCAGTATTTT	CASSFRQGSTDTQYF
TRBV7-9	-	TRBJ1-2	TRBD1	TGTGCCAGCAGCCAGGGACAGGGGACAAACTATGGCTACACCTTC	CASSQGQGTNYGYTF
TRBV7-2	-	TRBJ2-7	TRBD1	TGTGCCAGCAGACCCCCCGGACAGGGTGTACCCTACGAGCAGTACTTC	CASRPPGQGVPYEQYF
TRBV15	-	TRBJ1-6	TRBD1	TGTGCCACCAGCAGAGACCCGGGACAGGGCACTTCACCCCTCCACTTT	CATSRDPGQGTSPLHF
TRBV19	-	TRBJ2-3	-	TGTGCCAGTAGTATTCTTAGGGACACCGCTGGAGATACGCAGTATTTT	CASSILRDTAGDTQYF
TRBV7-9	-	TRBJ1-1	-	TGTGCCAGCAGCTGGGAGGGAGGCACTGAAGCTTTCTTT	CASSWEGGTEAFF
TRBV11-2	-	TRBJ2-5	TRBD2	TGTGCCAGCAGCTCGAAGGGACTACCTACCCAAGAGACCCAGTACTTC	CASSSKGLPTQETQYF
TRBV20-1	once	TRBJ2-7	-	TGCAGTGCTAGTGGAGGGCACGACGAGCAGTACTTC	CSASGGHDEQYF
TRBV7-2	-	TRBJ2-1	-	TGTGCCAGCAGCTTAATCGGACAGTCCAGGTACAATGAGCAGTTCTTC	CASSLIGQSRYNEQFF
TRBV29-1	-	TRBJ2-7	-	TGCAGCGCAGCTGGACGGAGGTACGAGCAGTACTTC	CSAAGRRYEQYF
TRBV3-1/TRBV3-2	-	TRBJ1-1	-	TGTGCCAGCAGCGAAAGAGGGCGGGGTTGGGAAGCTTTCTTT	CASSERGRGWEAFF
TRBV28	once	TRBJ2-2	TRBD2	TGTGCCAGCAGCCAACTAGCGGGGGGCACCGGGGAGCTGTTTTTT	CASSQLAGGTGELFF
TRBV4-2	-	TRBJ2-6	-	TGTGCCAGCAGCCCTACAGGGACTGGGGCCAACGTCCTGACTTTC	CASSPTGTGANVLTF
TRBV5-1	-	TRBJ1-1	TRBD1	TGCGCCAGCAGCATCGGGGACAGGGGGCTTGGAACTGAAGCTTTCTTT	CASSIGDRGLGTEAFF
TRBV6-5	few	TRBJ1-6	TRBD1	TGTGCCAGCTCTCGGACAGGCCCTGAACCCCTCCACTTT	CASSRTGPEPLHF
TRBV5-1	-	TRBJ2-3	-	TGCGCCAGCAGCATACTAGCCGGCACAGATACGCAGTATTTT	CASSILAGTDTQYF
TRBV10-1	-	TRBJ1-1	-	TGCGCCAGCAGTGCCGGACAGTCGAACACTGAAGCTTTCTTT	CASSAGQSNTEAFF
TRBV30	-	TRBJ1-3	-	TGTGCCTGGAGTAGTGCAGCTGGAAACACCATATATTTT	CAWSSAAGNTIYF
TRBV9	-	TRBJ1-5	-	TGTGCCAGCAGCGTATCGGGTCTCCTCAATCAGCCCCAGCATTTT	CASSVSGLLNQPQHF
TRBV5-1	-	TRBJ2-7	TRBD1	TGCGCCAGCAGGAGGACAGGGAACCTCTACGAGCAGTACTTC	CASRRTGNLYEQYF
TRBV3-1/TRBV3-2	-	TRBJ1-4	-	TGTGCCAGCAGCCAAGTAATGGCCTCGTTTAATGAAAAACTGTTTTTT	CASSQVMASFNEKLFF
TRBV7-9	-	TRBJ2-1	TRBD2	TGTGCCAGCAGCTTAGCGGGACTAGCGTTATCCAATGAGCAGTTCTTC	CASSLAGLALSNEQFF
TRBV7-3	-	TRBJ2-7	TRBD1	TGTGCCAGCAGCTTAACCGGGACAGGGGTCGACGAGCAGTACTTC	CASSLTGTGVDEQYF
TRBV7-2	once	TRBJ2-1	-	TGTGCCAGCAGCTTAGGGGGCGGGACGGCAGAGCTCTTC	CASSLGGGTAELF
TRBV2	-	TRBJ2-5	-	TGTGCCAGCACGCTCAGCCAAGAGACCCAGTACTTC	CASTLSQETQYF
TRBV19	-	TRBJ2-7	TRBD1	TGTGCCAGTAGTGTGGGACGGGACAGGGGCCACGAGCAGTACTTC	CASSVGRDRGHEQYF
TRBV11-2	-	TRBJ2-7	TRBD1	TGTGCCAGCAGCTTTGGGGGGACAGGGTTGCACGAGCAGTACTTC	CASSFGGTGLHEQYF
TRBV9	few	TRBJ2-1	-	TGTGCCAGCAGCGTAGGCGAATCCTACAATGAGCAGTTCTTC	CASSVGESYNEQFF
TRBV4-1	-	TRBJ1-3	TRBD1	TGCGCCAGCAGCCCACTGGGACAGGGGAACACCATATATTTT	CASSPLGQGNTIYF
TRBV5-4	-	TRBJ1-2	TRBD1	TGTGCCAGCAGCCCCGAGACAGGGGACTATGGCTACACCTTC	CASSPETGDYGYTF
TRBV10-3	-	TRBJ1-2	TRBD1	TGTGCCAGTAAGTCTGGGACAGAACCCTTCTATGGCTACACCTTC	CASKSGTEPFYGYTF
TRBV27	-	TRBJ1-5	TRBD1	TGTGCCAGCAGCCCCGGGACAGGGGAATATCAGCCCCAGCATTTT	CASSPGTGEYQPQHF
TRBV7-2	-	TRBJ2-1	-	TGTGCCAGCAGCCCCACCCGGGGGACCTACAATGAGCAGTTCTTC	CASSPTRGTYNEQFF
TRBV6-6	-	TRBJ1-6	-	TGTGCCAGCAGTCGACCAGTGAACTCCTATAATTCACCCCTCCACTTT	CASSRPVNSYNSPLHF
TRBV3-1/TRBV3-2	few	TRBJ1-2	-	TGTGCCAGCAGCCTGACAGCTAACTATGGCTACACCTTC	CASSLTANYGYTF
TRBV5-1	-	TRBJ2-2	-	TGCGCCAGCAGCTTGGCCGGACACAACACCGGGGAGCTGTTTTTT	CASSLAGHNTGELFF
TRBV5-1	few	TRBJ1-6	TRBD1	TGCGCCAGCAGCCCAGAAGCCGGACAGGGGAAGTCACCCCTCCACTTT	CASSPEAGQGKSPLHF
TRBV14	-	TRBJ1-2	-	TGTGCCAGCAGCCCAAAAACAGGGTCCGGCTACACCTTC	CASSPKTGSGYTF
TRBV15	-	TRBJ2-1	-	TGTGCCACCAGCAGAGCGGGGAGCTCCTACAATGAGCAGTTCTTC	CATSRAGSSYNEQFF
TRBV5-1	once	TRBJ2-1	TRBD2	TGCGCCAGCACCGAGACTAGCGGGACCTACAATGAGCAGTTCTTC	CASTETSGTYNEQFF
TRBV7-2	-	TRBJ2-7	-	TGTGCCAGCAGCTTCCTCGCCTACGAGCAGTACTTC	CASSFLAYEQYF
TRBV7-9	-	TRBJ1-1	-	TGTGCCAGCAGCTCCTCGACAGAATGGAACACTGAAGCTTTCTTT	CASSSSTEWNTEAFF
TRBV7-2	-	TRBJ2-5	-	TGTGCCAGCAGCTTAGGAGTCCAAAGAGGCCAAGAGACCCAGTACTTC	CASSLGVQRGQETQYF
TRBV14	-	TRBJ2-1	-	TGTGCCAGCAGCTCACCCCCTAGCAGGGAGCAGTTCTTC	CASSSPPSREQFF
TRBV7-9	-	TRBJ2-1	TRBD2	TGTGCCAGCAGCGCTCCGGTCGGAGCTAGCGGGGGGGCGACTCGTGAGCAGTTCTTC	CASSAPVGASGGATREQFF
TRBV7-2	-	TRBJ2-1	TRBD1	TGTGCCAGCAGCCGGGACAGGGTACCCAATGAGCAGTTCTTC	CASSRDRVPNEQFF
TRBV27	-	TRBJ2-5	-	TGTGCCAGCAGTTTACTCGGGGGGCTCTCCCAAGAGACCCAGTACTTC	CASSLLGGLSQETQYF
TRBV5-5	-	TRBJ1-5	TRBD1	TGTGCCAGCAGTTGGGGACAGGGGGTAAGTCAGCCCCAGCATTTT	CASSWGQGVSQPQHF
TRBV5-1	-	TRBJ2-5	TRBD2	TGCGCCAGCAGCTCGCCCGCCAGCGGGGAGCAAGAGACCCAGTACTTC	CASSSPASGEQETQYF
TRBV3-1/TRBV3-2	-	TRBJ1-6	-	TGTGCCAGCAGCCAAGAGGAACAGCCTTATTCACCCCTCCACTTT	CASSQEEQPYSPLHF
TRBV5-6	few	TRBJ1-2	TRBD1	TGTGCCAGCAGCTCGGCGGACAGGGTGGTTGGCTACACCTTC	CASSSADRVVGYTF
TRBV6-4	-	TRBJ1-3	-	TGTGCCAGCAGTGTGAGCCATAACCCAGGATCTGGAAACACCATATATTTT	CASSVSHNPGSGNTIYF
TRBV11-1	few	TRBJ2-7	TRBD1	TGTGCCAGCAGAAGACAGGGTGGCGAGCAGTACTTC	CASRRQGGEQYF
TRBV5-1	-	TRBJ2-5	-	TGCGCCAGCAGCTTGGGCGGGGACTCTCAAGAGACCCAGTACTTC	CASSLGGDSQETQYF
TRBV6-2/TRBV6-3	-	TRBJ1-5	TRBD1	TGTGCCAGCAGTTACCTGGGACAGGGAAAATATCAGCCCCAGCATTTT	CASSYLGQGKYQPQHF
TRBV9	-	TRBJ2-3	TRBD2	TGTGCCAGAGGGAGACTAGCGGGGGCCCCGCCCACAGATACGCAGTATTTT	CARGRLAGAPPTDTQYF
TRBV11-2	-	TRBJ1-2	TRBD1	TGTGCCAGCAGCCTGGACAGGGGATACGGCTACACCTTC	CASSLDRGYGYTF
TRBV12-3/TRBV12-4	-	TRBJ1-3	-	TGTGCCAGCAGTTCCCGGGGGGCATACACCATATATTTT	CASSSRGAYTIYF